A single sample gave rise to the 22 T cell receptor beta chains below, sequenced in a study of breast tumors, draining lymph nodes, adjacent tissues. The lymph nodes were axillary draining lymph nodes from breast cancer patients. One entry per CDR3 protein, called by TCRdb with MiXCR from the multiplex PCR reads. The sample gives approximately 200,000 distinct CDR3 sequences, roughly 29% of which show up once; approximately 4.5% is in the top ten. What was sequenced was axillary lymph node tissue. These receptors were collected from a female donor with breast cancer. Some clones in this sample may be carry-over from other donors' samples.

The V and J genes are TRBV12-3 or TRBV12-4 and TRBJ1-1; D gene unclear. The CDR3 is 14 amino acids. The V gene lost 3 bases and the J gene lost 3 bases, with 11 bases spanning the gap. CDR3 DNA sequence: TGTGCCAGCAGTTTCCCCCTTGGCGACACTGAAGCTTTCTTT. Its translation: CASSFPLGDTEAFF.

This clonotype was picked up many times. This chain connects TRBV11-2 to TRBJ2-2, with 7 bases matching TRBD2. The trim removed 5 bases at V and 6 bases at J, leaving 15 bases unmatched. Per germline, CDR1 SGHAT and CDR2 FQNNGV. The CDR3 loop spans 17 amino acids. CDR3 DNA: TGTGCCAGCAGCCCGGTATGGGGAGGGGTAGGACCCGGGGAGCTGTTTTTT. Translated, it gives CASSPVWGGVGPGELFF.

This clonotype was observed many times. J is TRBJ2-1 and V is TRBV12-3 or TRBV12-4; D is possibly TRBD2 (7 bases). The CDR3 contains 15 residues. V lost 0 bases, J lost 2 bases, and 8 bases lay in between. CDR3 region: CASSLAGGPYNEQFF. In DNA form, the CDR3 reads TGTGCCAGCAGTTTAGCGGGGGGGCCCTACAATGAGCAGTTCTTC.

Comment on this clonotype: A junction boundary mismatches the germline segment, possibly from a read error. The chain employs TRBV20-1 and TRBJ1-5; D is uncertain. The germline V gene encodes CDR1 DFQATT and CDR2 SNEGSKA (reference sequence). The CDR3 is 14 residues long. CDR3: CSARGQPRNRPQHF. The CDR3 DNA sequence: TGCAGTGCTAGAGGGCAGCCACGCAATCGGCCCCAGCACTTT.

The chain employs TRBV6-5 and TRBJ1-1, with 9 bases fitting TRBD1. Looked up from germline, CDR1 is MNHEY and CDR2 is SVGAGI. Trimming removed 9 bases from V and 1 base from J; junction bases left unmatched: 12. CDR3 length: 16 amino acids. The DNA for the CDR3 is TGTGCCAGTCGCCCCGGGACAGGGCCCTCGAACACTGAAGCTTTCTTT. Translating gives CASRPGTGPSNTEAFF.

Comments on this clonotype: This may come from a read error, since a much larger clone is one base off. The missing conserved phenylalanine or tryptophan at the end of this CDR3 makes a read error likely. The rearrangement links TRBV13 to TRBJ1-1; D is unresolved. From germline, CDR1 is PRHDT and CDR2 FYEKMQ (reference sequence). V was trimmed by 5 bases and J by 1 base, leaving 11 bases between them. CDR3 length: 14 residues. The CDR3 DNA reads TGTGCCAGCAGCCAGGCCCTACGGAACACTGAAGCTTTCGTT. It yields the protein CASSQALRNTEAFV.

Ten or more counts support this clonotype. This chain links TRBV7-6 with TRBJ2-7; 7 positions agree with TRBD1. Trimming at V came to 1 base and at J to 6 bases, leaving 6 bases not matched to a gene. The CDR3 totals 14 residues. Germline V lookup: CDR1 SGHVS, CDR2 FNYEAQ. CDR3 protein: CASSLGAGGGEQYF. CDR3 in DNA: TGTGCCAGCAGCTTAGGGGCAGGGGGTGGCGAGCAGTACTTC.

This clonotype was picked up many times. The rearrangement uses TRBV5-4 and TRBJ2-1, with 9 bases lining up with TRBD2. V lost 1 base to trimming and J lost 7 bases; unmatched junction nucleotides: 3. The CDR3 contains 14 residues. Germline V gene sequence: CDR1 SGHNT, CDR2 YYREEE (reference sequence). CDR3 sequence reads: CASSLSGGINEQFF. The CDR3 DNA is TGTGCCAGCAGCTTGAGCGGGGGGATTAATGAGCAGTTCTTC.

V usage is TRBV12-3 or TRBV12-4 and J usage is TRBJ1-3; 7 bases map to TRBD1. V lost 4 bases to trimming and J lost 8 bases; unmatched junction nucleotides: 5. This CDR3 has 13 amino acids. The CDR3 DNA is TGTGCCAGCAGTTGTGGACAGGCGGACACCATATATTTT. Translation: CASSCGQADTIYF.

This clonotype was recorded once. The chain is built from TRBV24-1 and TRBJ2-3, with D tentatively TRBD2 (6 bases). In germline, CDR1 is KGHDR, CDR2 SFDVKD. Trimming left V 3 bases short and J 11 bases short, with 17 bases between. This CDR3 region has 14 residues. CDR3 bases: TGTGCCACCAGTGATCCCGGCGGGGCCAATGAGCAGTATTTT. This translates into CATSDPGGANEQYF.

A remark on this clonotype: Possible read error: a much larger clone is one base away. This likely comes from a read error, as the CDR3 has no conserved phenylalanine or tryptophan at its end. The V and J genes are TRBV7-2 and TRBJ2-5; D possibly corresponds to TRBD2 (7 bases). The CDR3 consists of 14 residues. The V end was cut by 1 base, the J end by 5 bases, with 11 bases between. CDR1 is SGHTA and CDR2 is FQGNSA in the germline V gene. The CDR3 DNA follows: TGTGCCAGCAGCTTAGGGGGGGGCCAGGAGACCCAGTACCTC. This encodes CASSLGGGQETQYL.

The chain carries TRBV6-1 and TRBJ1-4, with 7 bases aligning to TRBD1. With V trimmed by 3 bases and J by 5 bases, 6 bases remained unmatched. This CDR3 is 15 amino acids long. The germline V gene encodes CDR1 MNHNS and CDR2 SASEGT. CDR3 in DNA: TGTGCCAGCAGTGACGGGGACAGCAGAAATGAAAAACTGTTTTTT. Its translation: CASSDGDSRNEKLFF.

This clonotype was found a few times. The rearrangement joins TRBV27 to TRBJ2-5; 9 bases line up with TRBD1. The CDR3 is 12 residues long. Germline V gene data show CDR1 as MNHEY and CDR2 as SMNVEV (reference sequence). Here the CDR3 DNA reads TGTGCTAGGGACAGGGCCCAAGAGACCCAGTACTTC. It codes for CARDRAQETQYF.

This clonotype was seen a few times. Given a much more abundant clone one base away, this may be a read error. J is TRBJ2-5 and V is TRBV2, with D possibly matching TRBD2 (6 bases). CDR1 and CDR2 from the germline V gene are SNHLY and FYNNEI. This CDR3 is built from 16 residues. V lost 4 bases, J lost 4 bases, and 19 bases lay in between. The CDR3 DNA follows: TGTGCCAGCAGTGGCCGTGGCGGGGCCTCTGGAGAGACCCAGTACTTC. This translates into CASSGRGGASGETQYF. Full variable domain (outside the CDR3, taken from reference TRBV2 and TRBJ2-5): EPEVTQTPSHQVTQMGQEVILRCVPISNHLYFYWYRQILGQKVEFLVSFYNNEISEKSEIFDDQFSVERPDGSNFTLKIRSTKLEDSAMYFCASSGRGGASGETQYFGPGTRLLVL.

This chain connects TRBV15 to TRBJ2-2; TRBD2 is a possible D gene (6 bases). This CDR3 spans 14 amino acids. The V gene's germline CDR1 is LNHNV and CDR2 YYDKDF (reference sequence). The germline V and J ends were trimmed by 4 bases and 6 bases, with 12 bases remaining between them. CDR3 nucleotide sequence: TGTGCCACCAGCACGGGACTTTCCTCCGGGGAGCTGTTTTTT. Translated: CATSTGLSSGELFF.

This clonotype was seen repeatedly, ten times or more. The gene calls are TRBV5-4 and TRBJ1-2, with TRBD1 matching over 9 bases. J gave up 4 bases and V 1 base, and 5 bases lay outside the gene matches. Germline assignment: CDR1 SGHNT and CDR2 YYREEE (reference sequence). The CDR3 consists of 15 residues. CDR3 residues: CASSLRTGDGYGYTF. CDR3 in DNA: TGTGCCAGCAGCTTGAGGACAGGGGACGGCTATGGCTACACCTTC. Together with reference TRBV5-4 and TRBJ1-2, the CDR3 gives the full variable domain: ETGVTQSPTHLIKTRGQQVTLRCSSQSGHNTVSWYQQALGQGPQFIFQYYREEENGRGNFPPRFSGLQFPNYSSELNVNALELDDSALYLCASSLRTGDGYGYTFGSGTRLTVV.

This clonotype was counted ten times or more. V gene TRBV11-2 combines with J gene TRBJ2-5; D gene uncertain. This CDR3 contains 13 residues. The V end was cut by 8 bases, the J end by 4 bases, with 14 bases between. Germline V gene lookup returns CDR1 SGHAT and CDR2 FQNNGV. The CDR3 nucleotides read TGTGCCAGCGGCGCGGCGCGAACAGAGACCCAGTACTTC. Translation: CASGAARTETQYF.

A few counts support this clonotype. One base away lies a much larger clone, so this may be a sequencing read error. The genes are TRBV5-1 and TRBJ2-1, with D uncertain. There are 13 residues in the CDR3. V was clipped by 4 bases and J by 13 bases, with 18 bases between them. Germline CDR1 is SGHRS and CDR2 is YFSETQ. The CDR3 loop reads CASSKDPLQDQFF. The CDR3 DNA follows: TGCGCCAGCAGCAAAGACCCGCTTCAGGACCAGTTCTTC. The full variable domain, rest sourced from reference TRBV5-1 and TRBJ2-1, is KAGVTQTPRYLIKTRGQQVTLSCSPISGHRSVSWYQQTPGQGLQFLFEYFSETQRNKGNFPGRFSGRQFSNSRSEMNVSTLELGDSALYLCASSKDPLQDQFFGPGTRLTVL.

This clonotype occurred many times. Written as DNA, the CDR3 is TGTGCCAGCAGCGCGCCCTCGACAGGGGCGTACGAGCAGTACTTC. Protein product: CASSAPSTGAYEQYF. The chain is built from TRBV5-5 and TRBJ2-7; 8 bases line up with TRBD1. This CDR3 contains 15 residues. With 4 bases clipped from V and 4 bases from J, the junction kept 10 bases outside the gene matches. Germline V lookup: CDR1 SGHKS, CDR2 YYEKEE (reference sequence). The full variable domain, with the rest looked up from reference TRBV5-5 and TRBJ2-7, is DAGVTQSPTHLIKTRGQQVTLRCSPISGHKSVSWYQQVLGQGPQFIFQYYEKEERGRGNFPDRFSARQFPNYSSELNVNALLLGDSALYLCASSAPSTGAYEQYFGPGTRLTVT.

This clonotype was recorded many times. This CDR3 is CASSPQLQTISGANVLTF. CDR3 coding DNA: TGTGCCAGCAGCCCCCAACTACAAACTATCTCTGGGGCCAACGTCCTGACTTTC. The rearrangement uses TRBV7-2 and TRBJ2-6; no clear D gene. Per the germline V gene, CDR1 is SGHTA and CDR2 is FQGNSA. This CDR3 contains 18 residues. V shed 5 bases and J shed 0 bases, with 17 bases lying between them.

This clonotype was seen ten or more times. The chain employs TRBV11-2 and TRBJ1-3; tentatively, D is TRBD1 (5 bases). The CDR3 sequence is 16 residues long. The germline gives CDR1 SGHAT, CDR2 FQNNGV. The germline V and J ends were trimmed by 5 bases and 0 bases, with 14 bases remaining between them. The CDR3 loop is CASSPQGALSGNTIYF. CDR3 in DNA: TGTGCCAGCAGCCCCCAAGGGGCCCTCTCTGGAAACACCATATATTTT.

This clonotype was found many times. The chain links TRBV28 to TRBJ1-5; D ambiguous. Between the trimmed V and J ends, which lost 3 bases and 7 bases, there was a span of 7 bases. This CDR3 is built from 12 residues. Germline lookup yields CDR1 MDHEN and CDR2 SYDVKM. In nucleotides, the CDR3 is TGTGCCAGCAGTTTTGGGATGCAGCCCCAGCATTTT. It yields the protein CASSFGMQPQHF.